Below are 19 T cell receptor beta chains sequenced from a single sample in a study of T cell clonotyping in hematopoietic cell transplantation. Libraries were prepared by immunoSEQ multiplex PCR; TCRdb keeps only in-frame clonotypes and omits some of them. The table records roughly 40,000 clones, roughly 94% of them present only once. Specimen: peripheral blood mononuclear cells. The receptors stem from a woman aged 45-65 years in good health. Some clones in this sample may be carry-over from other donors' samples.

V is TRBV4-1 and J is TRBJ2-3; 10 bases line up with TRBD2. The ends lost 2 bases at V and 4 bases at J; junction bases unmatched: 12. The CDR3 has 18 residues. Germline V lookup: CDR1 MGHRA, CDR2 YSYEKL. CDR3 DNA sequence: TGCGCCAGCAGCCAATCGGGATTGACGAGCGGGGGGGCAGATACGCAGTATTTT. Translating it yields CASSQSGLTSGGADTQYF.

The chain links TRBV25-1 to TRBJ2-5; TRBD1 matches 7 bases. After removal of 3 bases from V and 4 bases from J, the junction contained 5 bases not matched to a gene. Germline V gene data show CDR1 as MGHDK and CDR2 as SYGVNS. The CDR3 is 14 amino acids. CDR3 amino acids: CASSETGWGETQYF. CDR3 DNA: TGTGCCAGCAGTGAGACAGGGTGGGGAGAGACCCAGTACTTC.

The chain's CDR3 is CASNQGNEKLFF. DNA of the CDR3: TGTGCCAGCAACCAGGGTAATGAAAAACTGTTTTTT. This sequence joins TRBV28 and TRBJ1-4; possibly TRBD1 for D (5 bases). The CDR3 consists of 12 residues. Trimming took 7 bases from V and 4 from J, leaving 7 bases between them. Germline V gene data show CDR1 as MDHEN and CDR2 as SYDVKM.

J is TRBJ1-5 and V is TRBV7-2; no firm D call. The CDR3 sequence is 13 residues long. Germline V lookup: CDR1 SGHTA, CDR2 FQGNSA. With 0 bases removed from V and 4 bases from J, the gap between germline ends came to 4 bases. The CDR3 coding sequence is TGTGCCAGCAGCTTAGCAGTGAATCAGCCCCAGCATTTT. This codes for CASSLAVNQPQHF.

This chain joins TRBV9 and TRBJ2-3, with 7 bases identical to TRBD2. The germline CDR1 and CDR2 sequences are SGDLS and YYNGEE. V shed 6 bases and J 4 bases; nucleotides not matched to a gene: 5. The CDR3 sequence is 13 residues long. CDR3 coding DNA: TGTGCCAGCAACCGGGGGGAAGCAGATACGCAGTATTTT. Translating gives CASNRGEADTQYF.

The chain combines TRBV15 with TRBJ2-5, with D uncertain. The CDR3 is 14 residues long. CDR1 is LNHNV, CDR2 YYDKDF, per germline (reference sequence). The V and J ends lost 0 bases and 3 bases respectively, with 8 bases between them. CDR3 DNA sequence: TGTGCCACCAGCAGAGACAGAACAGAAGAGACCCAGTACTTC. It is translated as CATSRDRTEETQYF.

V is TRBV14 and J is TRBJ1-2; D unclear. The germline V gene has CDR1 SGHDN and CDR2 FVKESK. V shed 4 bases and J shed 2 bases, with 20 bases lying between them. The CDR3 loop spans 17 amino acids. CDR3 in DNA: TGTGCCAGCAGCCCCTACCGGACCTTTATCCCCAACTATGGCTACACCTTC. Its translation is CASSPYRTFIPNYGYTF.

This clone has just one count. CDR3 coding DNA: TGTGCCAGCAGTTCAGGGAACTATGGCTACACCTTC. Protein: CASSSGNYGYTF. The V and J genes are TRBV6-4 and TRBJ1-2; TRBD1 might be the D (5 bases). From germline, CDR1 is MRHNA and CDR2 SNTAGT. V was cut by 5 bases and J by 2 bases, with 6 bases left in between. The length of the CDR3 is 12 residues.

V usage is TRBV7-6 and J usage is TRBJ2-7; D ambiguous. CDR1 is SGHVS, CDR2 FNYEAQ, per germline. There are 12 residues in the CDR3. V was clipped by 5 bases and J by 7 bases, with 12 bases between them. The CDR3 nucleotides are TGTGCCAGCAGCCAAGGGAAGAGTGAGCAGTACTTC. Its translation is CASSQGKSEQYF.

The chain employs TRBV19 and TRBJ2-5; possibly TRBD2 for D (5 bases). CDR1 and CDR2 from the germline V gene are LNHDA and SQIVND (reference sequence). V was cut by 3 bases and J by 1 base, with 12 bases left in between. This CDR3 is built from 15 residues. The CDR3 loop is CASSIREISQETQYF. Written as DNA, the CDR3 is TGTGCCAGTAGTATTAGGGAGATTTCCCAAGAGACCCAGTACTTC. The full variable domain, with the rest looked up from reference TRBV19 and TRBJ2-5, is DGGITQSPKYLFRKEGQNVTLSCEQNLNHDAMYWYRQDPGQGLRLIYYSQIVNDFQKGDIAEGYSVSREKKESFPLTVTSAQKNPTAFYLCASSIREISQETQYFGPGTRLLVL.

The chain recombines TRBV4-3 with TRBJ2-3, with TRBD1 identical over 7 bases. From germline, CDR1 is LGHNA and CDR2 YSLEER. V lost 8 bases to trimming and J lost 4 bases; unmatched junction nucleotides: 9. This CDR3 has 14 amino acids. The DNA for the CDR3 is TGCGCCAGCGCCACTGGACAGGAATCAGATACGCAGTATTTT. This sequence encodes CASATGQESDTQYF.

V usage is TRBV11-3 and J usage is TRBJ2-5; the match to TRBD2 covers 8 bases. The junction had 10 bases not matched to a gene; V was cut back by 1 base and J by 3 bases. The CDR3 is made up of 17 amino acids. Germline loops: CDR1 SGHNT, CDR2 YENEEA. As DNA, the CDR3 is TGTGCCAGCAGCTTAGGTCCCCCGGCGGGGGGAGAAGAGACCCAGTACTTC. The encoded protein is CASSLGPPAGGEETQYF.

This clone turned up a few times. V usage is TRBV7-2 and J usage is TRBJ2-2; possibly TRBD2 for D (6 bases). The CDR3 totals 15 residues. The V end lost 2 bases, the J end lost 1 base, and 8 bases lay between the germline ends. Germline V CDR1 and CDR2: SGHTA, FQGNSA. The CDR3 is CASSLNGGNTGELFF. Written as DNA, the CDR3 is TGTGCCAGCAGCTTAAACGGGGGGAACACCGGGGAGCTGTTTTTT.

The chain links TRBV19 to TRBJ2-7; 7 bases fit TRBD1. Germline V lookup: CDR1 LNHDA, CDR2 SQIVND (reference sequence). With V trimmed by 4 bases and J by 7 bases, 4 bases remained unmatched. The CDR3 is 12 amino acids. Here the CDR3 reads CASSKGQSEQYF. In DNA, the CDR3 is TGTGCCAGTAGTAAGGGACAGAGTGAGCAGTACTTC.

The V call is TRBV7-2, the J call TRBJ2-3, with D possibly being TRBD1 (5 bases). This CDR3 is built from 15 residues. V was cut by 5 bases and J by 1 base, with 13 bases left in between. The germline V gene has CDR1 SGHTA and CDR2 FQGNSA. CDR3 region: CASSARVTRTDTQYF. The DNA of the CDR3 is TGTGCCAGCAGCGCCAGGGTCACCCGCACAGATACGCAGTATTTT. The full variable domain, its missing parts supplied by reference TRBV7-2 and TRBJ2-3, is GAGVSQSPSNKVTEKGKDVELRCDPISGHTALYWYRQSLGQGLEFLIYFQGNSAPDKSGLPSDRFSAERTGGSVSTLTIQRTQQEDSAVYLCASSARVTRTDTQYFGPGTRLTVL.

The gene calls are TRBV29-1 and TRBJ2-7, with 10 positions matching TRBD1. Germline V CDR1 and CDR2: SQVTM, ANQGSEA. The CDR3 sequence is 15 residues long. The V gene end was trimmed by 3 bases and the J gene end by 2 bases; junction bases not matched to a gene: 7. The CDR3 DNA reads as TGCAGCGTTGATAAAGGACAGGGGGGGCCCTACGAGCAGTACTTC. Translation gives CSVDKGQGGPYEQYF.

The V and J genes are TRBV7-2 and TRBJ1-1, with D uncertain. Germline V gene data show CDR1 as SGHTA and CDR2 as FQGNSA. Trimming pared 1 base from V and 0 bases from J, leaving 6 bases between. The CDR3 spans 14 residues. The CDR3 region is CASSLGPVNTEAFF. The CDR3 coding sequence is TGTGCCAGCAGCTTAGGGCCAGTGAACACTGAAGCTTTCTTT.

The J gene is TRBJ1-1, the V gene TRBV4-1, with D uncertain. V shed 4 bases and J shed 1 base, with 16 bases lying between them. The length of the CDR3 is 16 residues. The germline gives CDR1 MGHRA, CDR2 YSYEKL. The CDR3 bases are TGCGCCAGCAGCCTTCAATTTACTACGGAGAACACTGAAGCTTTCTTT. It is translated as CASSLQFTTENTEAFF.

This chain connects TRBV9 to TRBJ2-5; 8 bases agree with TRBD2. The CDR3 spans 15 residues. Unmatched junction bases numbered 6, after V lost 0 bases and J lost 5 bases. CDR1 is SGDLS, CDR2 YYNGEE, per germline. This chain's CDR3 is CASSVERGGLETQYF. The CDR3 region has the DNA TGTGCCAGCAGCGTAGAACGGGGGGGCCTCGAGACCCAGTACTTC.